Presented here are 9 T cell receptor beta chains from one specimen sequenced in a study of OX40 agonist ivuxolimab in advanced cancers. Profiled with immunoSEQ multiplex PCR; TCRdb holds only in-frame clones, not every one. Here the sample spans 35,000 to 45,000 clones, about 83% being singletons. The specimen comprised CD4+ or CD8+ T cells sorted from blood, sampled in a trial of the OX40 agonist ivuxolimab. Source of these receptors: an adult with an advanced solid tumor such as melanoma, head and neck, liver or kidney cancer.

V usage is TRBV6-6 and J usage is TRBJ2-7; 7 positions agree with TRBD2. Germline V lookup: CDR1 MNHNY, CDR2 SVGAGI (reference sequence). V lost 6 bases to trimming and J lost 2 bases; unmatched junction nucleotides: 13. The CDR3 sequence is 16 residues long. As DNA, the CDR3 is TGTGCCAGCAGGCCTCCCTCTAGCGGAGGGCCCTACGAGCAGTACTTC. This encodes CASRPPSSGGPYEQYF.

CDR3: CASSLVISEQFF. The CDR3 DNA is TGTGCCAGCAGCTTAGTAATCTCTGAGCAGTTCTTC. The V call is TRBV7-2, the J call TRBJ2-1; unclear D gene. This CDR3 spans 12 amino acids. CDR1 SGHTA and CDR2 FQGNSA come from the germline V gene. Trimming pared 1 base from V and 9 bases from J, leaving 7 bases between.

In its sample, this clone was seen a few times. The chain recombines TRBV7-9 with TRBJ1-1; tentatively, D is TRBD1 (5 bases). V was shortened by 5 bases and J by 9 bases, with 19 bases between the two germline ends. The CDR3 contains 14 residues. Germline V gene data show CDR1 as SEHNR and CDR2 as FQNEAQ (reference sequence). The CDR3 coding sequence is TGTGCCAGCAGCGTAACGGGGGACGGAGAGAAAGCTTTCTTT. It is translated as CASSVTGDGEKAFF.

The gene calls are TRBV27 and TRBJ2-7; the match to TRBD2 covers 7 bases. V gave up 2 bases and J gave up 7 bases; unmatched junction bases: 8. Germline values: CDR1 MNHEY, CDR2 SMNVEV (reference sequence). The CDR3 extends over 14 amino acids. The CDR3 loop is CASSLKLAGGEQYF. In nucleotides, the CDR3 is TGTGCCAGCAGTTTAAAACTAGCCGGGGGGGAGCAGTACTTC.

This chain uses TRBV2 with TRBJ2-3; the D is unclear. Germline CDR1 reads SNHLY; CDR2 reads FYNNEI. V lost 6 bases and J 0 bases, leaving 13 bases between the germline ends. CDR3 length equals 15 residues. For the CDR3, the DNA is TGTGCCAGCAGATCCCTAGGTGTCAGCACAGATACGCAGTATTTT. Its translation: CASRSLGVSTDTQYF. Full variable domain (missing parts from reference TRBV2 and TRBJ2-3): EPEVTQTPSHQVTQMGQEVILRCVPISNHLYFYWYRQILGQKVEFLVSFYNNEISEKSEIFDDQFSVERPDGSNFTLKIRSTKLEDSAMYFCASRSLGVSTDTQYFGPGTRLTVL.

CDR3 in amino acids: CSVTGTSLYEQYF. As DNA, the CDR3 is TGCAGCGTTACCGGGACTAGTCTCTACGAGCAGTACTTC. J is TRBJ2-7 and V is TRBV29-1, with 8 bases matching TRBD2. There are 13 residues in the CDR3. Germline values: CDR1 SQVTM, CDR2 ANQGSEA. The V and J ends lost 5 bases and 3 bases, in that order; junction bases with no gene match: 6.

CDR3 bases: TGTGCCAGCAGTGAAGTGGGGGGCCGGGAGACCCAGTACTTC. It specifies CASSEVGGRETQYF. This chain uses TRBV6-1 with TRBJ2-5; D possibly matches TRBD1 or TRBD2 (6 bases each). CDR1 is MNHNS and CDR2 is SASEGT in the germline V gene. The CDR3 length is 14 residues. V gave up 1 base and J gave up 5 bases, with 11 bases separating them.

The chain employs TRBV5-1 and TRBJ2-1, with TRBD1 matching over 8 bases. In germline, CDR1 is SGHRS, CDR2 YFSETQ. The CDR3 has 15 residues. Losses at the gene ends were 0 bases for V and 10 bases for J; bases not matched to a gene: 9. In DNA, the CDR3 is TGCGCCAGCAGCTTGGCTTGGACAGGGCGGTTGGAGCAGTTCTTC. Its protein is CASSLAWTGRLEQFF.

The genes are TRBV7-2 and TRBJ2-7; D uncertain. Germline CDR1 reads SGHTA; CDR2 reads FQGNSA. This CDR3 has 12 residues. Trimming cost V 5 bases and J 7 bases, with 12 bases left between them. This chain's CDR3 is CASSLPLGEQYF. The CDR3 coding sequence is TGTGCCAGCAGCCTACCCCTTGGGGAGCAGTACTTC.